A single sample gave rise to the 9 T cell receptor beta chains below, sequenced in a study of cytomegalovirus exposure and HLA in healthy donors. Amplification used 60 Vbeta primers and 13 Jbeta primers. Assay: immunoSEQ multiplex PCR; the TCRdb copy retains only in-frame clones and omits some. The table has roughly 55,000 clones, approximately 80% seen once; the top ten hold around 2.4%. Sequencing used PBMCs. Receptor source: a female donor in good health and CMV-seronegative.

This chain links TRBV5-4 with TRBJ2-7; 9 bases agree with TRBD1. The CDR3 is 15 amino acids. V lost 0 bases, J lost 3 bases, and 4 bases stayed unmatched. Germline V CDR1 and CDR2: SGHNT, YYREEE (reference sequence). CDR3 sequence: CASSLGWDRDYEQYF. As DNA, the CDR3 is TGTGCCAGCAGCTTGGGTTGGGACAGGGACTACGAGCAGTACTTC.

This clone has a handful of counts. This sequence joins TRBV27 and TRBJ2-2, with D possibly matching TRBD2 (7 bases). Trimming took 7 bases from V and 5 from J, leaving 14 bases between them. Germline V gene data show CDR1 as MNHEY and CDR2 as SMNVEV (reference sequence). The CDR3 has 14 amino acids. The CDR3 spells CASKGGVRTGELFF. In DNA form, the CDR3 reads TGTGCCAGCAAAGGGGGGGTTCGGACCGGGGAGCTGTTTTTT.

This chain uses TRBV7-9 with TRBJ1-6; maybe TRBD1 (5 bases). V lost 1 base and J lost 10, with 14 bases in between. Germline V gene sequence: CDR1 SEHNR, CDR2 FQNEAQ (reference sequence). This CDR3 region has 15 residues. The CDR3 coding sequence is TGTGCCAGCAGCTTAGACCAGGGAGGTCGGTCACCCCTCCACTTT. Translating it yields CASSLDQGGRSPLHF.

This clone occurred once. This chain links TRBV5-6 with TRBJ2-5; a possible D gene is TRBD1 (5 bases). Germline V lookup: CDR1 SGHDT, CDR2 YYEEEE. V lost 0 bases and J lost 2, with 11 bases in between. CDR3 length: 15 residues. The CDR3 here is CASSLVGLWQETQYF. The CDR3 DNA is TGTGCCAGCAGCTTGGTGGGGCTGTGGCAAGAGACCCAGTACTTC.

The rearrangement uses TRBV19 and TRBJ2-1; 9 positions agree with TRBD2. The germline V gene encodes CDR1 LNHDA and CDR2 SQIVND (reference sequence). V was clipped by 8 bases and J by 7 bases; unmatched bases: 12. This CDR3 has 15 residues. CDR3 sequence reads: CASSSFSGGGNEQFF. The CDR3 coding sequence is TGTGCCAGTTCTTCCTTTAGCGGGGGTGGGAATGAGCAGTTCTTC.

The rearrangement joins TRBV19 to TRBJ2-7, with 11 bases aligning to TRBD1. The germline CDR1 and CDR2 sequences are LNHDA and SQIVND (reference sequence). The trim removed 8 bases at V and 4 bases at J, leaving 7 bases unmatched. The length of the CDR3 is 14 residues. CDR3 coding DNA: TGTGCCAGTGAAACCGGGACAGGGGGTTACGAGCAGTACTTC. It yields the protein CASETGTGGYEQYF.

This clone came up a few times. CDR3 residues: CAIGATGGYEQYF. The CDR3, as DNA: TGTGCCATCGGAGCGACAGGGGGCTACGAGCAGTACTTC. The genes are TRBV10-3 and TRBJ2-7; 9 bases agree with TRBD1. The CDR3 sequence is 13 residues long. Germline-derived CDR1 and CDR2 are ENHRY and SYGVKD. Trimming cost V 8 bases and J 3 bases; bases outside gene matches: 5.

The chain combines TRBV5-5 with TRBJ1-1; D unclear. V was cut by 0 bases and J by 0 bases, with 12 bases left in between. Germline lookup yields CDR1 SGHKS and CDR2 YYEKEE (reference sequence). The CDR3 covers 16 residues. CDR3: CASSLEWSQMNTEAFF. CDR3 sequence (DNA): TGTGCCAGCAGCTTGGAGTGGAGCCAGATGAACACTGAAGCTTTCTTT.

CDR3 region: CASSLSDSKIPPYEQYF. Written as DNA, the CDR3 is TGTGCCAGCAGCTTGAGTGATTCAAAAATCCCCCCCTACGAGCAGTACTTC. The V gene is TRBV7-9, the J gene TRBJ2-7; D is undetermined. This CDR3 region has 17 residues. Germline V gives CDR1 SEHNR, CDR2 FQNEAQ (reference sequence). The V gene lost 3 bases and the J gene lost 2 bases, with 20 bases spanning the gap.